This T cell receptor (beta chain) was documented in a study of neurological immune-mediated disorders. General study findings and limits: A possible signature appeared as one related-CDR3 cluster, in which phylogenetic grouping placed the repertoires of 18 of 34 multiple sclerosis patients.

Regarding time point: longitudinal time-point 3. V was trimmed by 5 bases and J by 8 bases, leaving 28 bases between them. CDR1 and CDR2 from the germline V gene are DFQATT and SNEGSKA (reference sequence). The length of the CDR3 is 17 residues. For this clonotype: Antigen unknown.

MiXCR was run by TCRdb on the 5' RACE reads, yielding one entry per CDR3 protein. The data contain fewer than 85,000 distinct CDR3 sequences, around 4.7% of them seen just once; the ten biggest clones take up around 6%. The sequenced sample consisted of PBMCs. The sequence came from a woman aged 55-75 years with multiple sclerosis. V and J are TRBV20-1 and TRBJ2-1; D gene unclear. This CDR3 is CSAPRTKSASRGDEQFF. As DNA, the CDR3 is TGCAGTGCTCCCCGAACAAAGAGCGCGTCCCGAGGCGATGAGCAGTTCTTC.